This section outlines one T cell receptor beta chain sequence together with its context. The repertoire was sequenced with immunoSEQ multiplex PCR; TCRdb's copy has only in-frame clones and lacks some. The table records 150,000 to 200,000 clones, 70% to 90% of them present only once. This sample is drawn from a study of blood T cell repertoires in COVID-19. CDR1 is LGHDT and CDR2 is YNNKEL in the germline V gene (reference sequence). CDR3 length: 18 residues. V shed 0 bases, J shed 2 bases, and the junction held 10 bases outside the gene matches. The chain joins TRBV3-1 (or the pseudogene TRBV3-2) to TRBJ2-5; 9 positions match TRBD2. This receptor was identified in a human donor in a cohort sampled during active COVID-19. Sequenced sample: peripheral blood. The CDR3 DNA reads as TGTGCCAGCAGCCAAGAAGGTCTAGCGGGACACAAGCAAGAGACCCAGTACTTC. As protein: CASSQEGLAGHKQETQYF.